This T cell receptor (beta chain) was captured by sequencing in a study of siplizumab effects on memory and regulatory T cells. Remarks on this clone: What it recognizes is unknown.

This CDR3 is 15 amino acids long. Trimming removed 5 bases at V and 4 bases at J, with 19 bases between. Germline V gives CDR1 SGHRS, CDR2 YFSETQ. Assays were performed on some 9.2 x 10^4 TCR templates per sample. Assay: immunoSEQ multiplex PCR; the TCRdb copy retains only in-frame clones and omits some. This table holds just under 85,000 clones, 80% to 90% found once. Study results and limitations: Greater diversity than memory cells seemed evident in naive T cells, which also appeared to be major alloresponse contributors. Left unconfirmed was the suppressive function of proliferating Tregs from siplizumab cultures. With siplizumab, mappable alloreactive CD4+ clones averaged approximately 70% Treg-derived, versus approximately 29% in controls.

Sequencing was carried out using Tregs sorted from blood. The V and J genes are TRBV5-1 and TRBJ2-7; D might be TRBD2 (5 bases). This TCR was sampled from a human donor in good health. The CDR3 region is CASRFISNPGYEQYF. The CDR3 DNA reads TGCGCCAGCAGGTTTATATCTAACCCGGGATACGAGCAGTACTTC.